One sample yielded the 23 T cell receptor beta chains listed below, sequenced in a study of OX40 agonist ivuxolimab in advanced cancers. Assay used: immunoSEQ multiplex PCR; TCRdb lists only in-frame clones, some missing. The data hold 65,000 to 75,000 clones, with roughly 84% observed a single time. The sequencing used CD4+ or CD8+ T cells sorted from blood, collected in a trial of the OX40 agonist ivuxolimab. These receptors were collected from an adult with an advanced solid tumor such as melanoma, head and neck, liver or kidney cancer.

The chain couples TRBV4-1 to TRBJ2-5; TRBD1 matches 7 bases. The CDR3 contains 16 residues. Germline V gene lookup returns CDR1 MGHRA and CDR2 YSYEKL. V was pared by 1 base and J by 5 bases, with 10 bases of the junction left unmatched. CDR3 amino acids: CASSQASTGIKETQYF. The CDR3 DNA reads TGCGCCAGCAGCCAAGCCTCGACAGGGATCAAGGAGACCCAGTACTTC.

This rearrangement joins TRBV6-5 to TRBJ1-1; tentatively, D is TRBD1 (6 bases). V was cut by 2 bases and J by 3 bases, with 13 bases left in between. This CDR3 is built from 15 residues. Looked up from germline, CDR1 is MNHEY and CDR2 is SVGAGI. The CDR3 reads CASSYGTTVDTEAFF. CDR3 coding DNA: TGTGCCAGCAGTTACGGGACAACGGTGGACACTGAAGCTTTCTTT.

In this sample, this clone turned up once. The gene calls are TRBV6-6 and TRBJ1-1, with 7 positions matching TRBD1. V was pared by 4 bases and J by 4 bases, with 3 bases of the junction left unmatched. The CDR3 is 13 residues long. CDR1 and CDR2 from the germline V gene are MNHNY and SVGAGI (reference sequence). CDR3 sequence reads: CASSSGQATEAFF. The CDR3 DNA reads TGTGCCAGCAGTTCCGGACAGGCCACTGAAGCTTTCTTT.

The chain uses TRBV5-1 and TRBJ2-7; 7 bases map to TRBD1. This CDR3 has 14 amino acids. The germline gives CDR1 SGHRS, CDR2 YFSETQ. V lost 6 bases and J lost 2; bases outside the gene matches: 8. CDR3 in amino acids: CASNPAQGPYEQYF. The CDR3 DNA follows: TGCGCCAGCAACCCCGCACAGGGGCCCTACGAGCAGTACTTC. The full variable domain, rest sourced from reference TRBV5-1 and TRBJ2-7, is KAGVTQTPRYLIKTRGQQVTLSCSPISGHRSVSWYQQTPGQGLQFLFEYFSETQRNKGNFPGRFSGRQFSNSRSEMNVSTLELGDSALYLCASNPAQGPYEQYFGPGTRLTVT.

This CDR3 is CASSLVLGADTQYF. CDR3 in DNA: TGTGCCAGCAGCTTAGTGTTAGGGGCAGATACGCAGTATTTT. V and J are TRBV28 and TRBJ2-3; D is possibly TRBD1 (5 bases). V was shortened by 6 bases and J by 4 bases, with 14 bases between the two germline ends. Germline assignment: CDR1 MDHEN and CDR2 SYDVKM. There are 14 residues in the CDR3.

The rearrangement joins TRBV2 to TRBJ2-3; no firm D call. The CDR3 extends over 14 amino acids. The ends were cut back, 5 bases at V and 3 bases at J, with 12 bases in the middle. Per germline, CDR1 SNHLY and CDR2 FYNNEI. DNA of the CDR3: TGTGCCAGCAGTCCCATCTCCGATACAGATACGCAGTATTTT. It translates to CASSPISDTDTQYF.

V is TRBV7-3 and J is TRBJ2-7; TRBD1 aligns across 10 bases. CDR1 SGHTA and CDR2 FQGTGA come from the germline V gene. The junction had 9 bases not matched to a gene; V was cut back by 5 bases and J by 5 bases. The CDR3 length is 15 residues. CDR3 protein: CASSASGTGDDEQYF. Written as DNA, the CDR3 is TGTGCCAGCAGCGCTTCCGGGACAGGGGACGACGAGCAGTACTTC.

This clone was picked up one time. The chain recombines TRBV2 with TRBJ2-5; D is undetermined. The V and J ends lost 8 bases and 4 bases respectively, with 8 bases between them. CDR3 length: 11 residues. In germline, CDR1 is SNHLY, CDR2 FYNNEI. The chain's CDR3 is CASGLGETQYF. The DNA for the CDR3 is TGTGCCAGCGGGTTAGGAGAGACCCAGTACTTC.

The chain joins TRBV11-3 to TRBJ2-7; 7 nucleotides align to TRBD1. This CDR3 has 14 residues. Trimming removed 0 bases from V and 1 base from J; junction bases left unmatched: 0. CDR1 SGHNT and CDR2 YENEEA come from the germline V gene. This CDR3 reads CASSLETGSYEQYF. The CDR3 DNA reads as TGTGCCAGCAGCTTAGAGACAGGGTCCTACGAGCAGTACTTC.

The V and J genes are TRBV5-1 and TRBJ2-5; D gene uncertain. TRBJ2-7 matches the DNA end more closely, so the J call is doubtful. CDR1 is SGHRS, CDR2 YFSETQ, per germline. The CDR3 is 15 amino acids. As DNA, the CDR3 is TGCGCCAGCAGAAGGTCCGTTGAGAGCTCCTACGAGCAGTACTTC. Amino acids: CASRRSVESSYEQYF.

This sequence joins TRBV7-2 and TRBJ1-2, with TRBD1 identical over 8 bases. With 4 bases clipped from V and 6 bases from J, the junction kept 4 bases outside the gene matches. Germline V gene data show CDR1 as SGHTA and CDR2 as FQGNSA. The CDR3 is made up of 13 amino acids. The CDR3 DNA reads TGTGCCAGCAGCTGGACAGGGCTTCATGGCTACACCTTC. It encodes CASSWTGLHGYTF.

The chain is built from TRBV6-1 and TRBJ1-4; tentatively, D is TRBD1 (6 bases). Germline CDR1 is MNHNS and CDR2 is SASEGT. Trimming removed 6 bases from V and 8 bases from J, with 19 bases in between. This CDR3 is 15 amino acids long. In DNA form, the CDR3 reads TGTGCCAGCAGGGGGGGCCAAAGCGGTAACGAAAAACTGTTTTTT. Its translation is CASRGGQSGNEKLFF.

The chain recombines TRBV6-5 with TRBJ2-7; 11 positions agree with TRBD2. After removal of 6 bases from V and 7 bases from J, the junction contained 11 bases not matched to a gene. CDR3 length: 15 amino acids. CDR1 and CDR2 from the germline V gene are MNHEY and SVGAGI. CDR3 sequence reads: CASRVAGGASWEQYF. DNA of the CDR3: TGTGCCAGCAGGGTAGCGGGAGGGGCTTCTTGGGAGCAGTACTTC.

This clone showed up just once. CDR3 in DNA: TGTGCCAGCAGTTTATCGCAAGCCAAAAACATTCAGTACTTC. It translates to CASSLSQAKNIQYF. V gene TRBV28 combines with J gene TRBJ2-4; D gene ambiguous. Germline V gives CDR1 MDHEN, CDR2 SYDVKM. V lost 1 base and J lost 0, with 4 bases in between. CDR3 length: 14 residues.

Concerning this clone itself: Sequence at one end of the junction differs from germline and may be a read error. CDR3 nucleotide sequence: TGCACCAGCAGCATGGGGGGATCCAATCACGAGCAGTACTTC. Its protein product is CTSSMGGSNHEQYF. The chain joins TRBV5-1 to TRBJ2-7; possible D gene TRBD2, 6 bases. CDR1 is SGHRS, CDR2 YFSETQ, per germline. The CDR3 spans 14 residues.

The CDR3 nucleotides read TGTGCCTGGAGAAGGACTAAGAACACCGGGGAGCTGTTTTTT. Translating gives CAWRRTKNTGELFF. This sequence joins TRBV30 and TRBJ2-2; D might be TRBD2 (6 bases). V lost 3 bases and J 1 base, leaving 9 bases between the germline ends. CDR1 GTSNPN and CDR2 SVGIG come from the germline V gene (reference sequence). The CDR3 runs to 14 residues.

V is TRBV9 and J is TRBJ2-1; tentative D call: TRBD2 (7 bases). Deletions cut 4 bases from V and 4 bases from J, with 12 bases between. CDR3 length: 14 amino acids. The germline V gene has CDR1 SGDLS and CDR2 YYNGEE. The CDR3 DNA follows: TGTGCCAGCAGCCCCGCGGGGGCATACAATGAGCAGTTCTTC. It encodes CASSPAGAYNEQFF.

The chain employs TRBV10-3 and TRBJ2-2; 8 bases align to TRBD2. CDR3 size: 14 residues. V dropped 6 bases and J dropped 6; count of bases not matched to a gene: 6. Germline CDR1 is ENHRY and CDR2 is SYGVKD. CDR3 coding DNA: TGTGCCATCAGAGGAGTAGCGGGATCCGGGGAGCTGTTTTTT. It codes for CAIRGVAGSGELFF.

The CDR3 spells CASASRGVSGNTIYF. The CDR3 DNA sequence: TGTGCCAGCGCTAGCCGGGGAGTCTCTGGAAACACCATATATTTT. V is TRBV11-1 and J is TRBJ1-3, with unresolved D. The CDR3 is made up of 15 amino acids. From germline, CDR1 is SGHAT and CDR2 FQDESV (reference sequence). The ends were cut back, 8 bases at V and 0 bases at J, with 14 bases in the middle.

The rearrangement joins TRBV5-5 to TRBJ2-3; the D gene is possibly TRBD2 (6 bases). Trimming cost V 5 bases and J 3 bases, with 13 bases left between them. CDR1 SGHKS and CDR2 YYEKEE come from the germline V gene (reference sequence). This CDR3 has 14 amino acids. The CDR3 nucleotides read TGTGCCAGCAGGCAGGACTATCAGACAGATACGCAGTATTTT. Residues: CASRQDYQTDTQYF.

This clone was detected once. The gene calls are TRBV19 and TRBJ1-3; unclear D gene. The ends were cut back, 5 bases at V and 0 bases at J, with 11 bases in the middle. Looked up from germline, CDR1 is LNHDA and CDR2 is SQIVND (reference sequence). The CDR3 totals 15 residues. The CDR3 region is CASSSEPYSGNTIYF. The CDR3 nucleotides are TGTGCCAGTAGTTCTGAACCATACTCTGGAAACACCATATATTTT.

This sequence joins TRBV5-1 and TRBJ2-3; 8 bases line up with TRBD2. The junction had 7 bases not matched to a gene; V was cut back by 4 bases and J by 0 bases. The germline CDR1 and CDR2 sequences are SGHRS and YFSETQ. The CDR3 is 16 residues long. The DNA for the CDR3 is TGCGCCAGCAGCAATGGACTAGCAGCTAGCACAGATACGCAGTATTTT. It encodes CASSNGLAASTDTQYF.

The chain combines TRBV28 with TRBJ2-7; maybe TRBD1 (7 bases). The CDR3 is made up of 15 amino acids. Trimming took off 3 bases at V and 2 bases at J, with 14 bases between the two ends. CDR1 is MDHEN, CDR2 SYDVKM, per germline. In DNA, the CDR3 is TGTGCCAGCAGTTTGGGGGGACAGTTGACCTACGAGCAGTACTTC. Its protein is CASSLGGQLTYEQYF.